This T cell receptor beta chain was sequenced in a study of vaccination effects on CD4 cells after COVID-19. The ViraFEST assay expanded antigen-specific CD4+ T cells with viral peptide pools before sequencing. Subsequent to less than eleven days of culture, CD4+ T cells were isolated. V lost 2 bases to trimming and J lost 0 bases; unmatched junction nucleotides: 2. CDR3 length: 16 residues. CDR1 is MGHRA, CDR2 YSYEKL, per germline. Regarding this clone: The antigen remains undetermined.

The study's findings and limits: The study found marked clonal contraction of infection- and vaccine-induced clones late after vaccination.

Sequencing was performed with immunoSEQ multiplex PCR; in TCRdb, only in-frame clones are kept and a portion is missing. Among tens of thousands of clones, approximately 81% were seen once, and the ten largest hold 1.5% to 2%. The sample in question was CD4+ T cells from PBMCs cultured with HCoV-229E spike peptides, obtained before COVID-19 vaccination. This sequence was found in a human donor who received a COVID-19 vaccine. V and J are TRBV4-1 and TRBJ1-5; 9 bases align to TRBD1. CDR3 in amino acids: CASSQRTGVSNQPQHF. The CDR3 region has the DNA TGCGCCAGCAGCCAACGGACAGGGGTTAGCAATCAGCCCCAGCATTTT.